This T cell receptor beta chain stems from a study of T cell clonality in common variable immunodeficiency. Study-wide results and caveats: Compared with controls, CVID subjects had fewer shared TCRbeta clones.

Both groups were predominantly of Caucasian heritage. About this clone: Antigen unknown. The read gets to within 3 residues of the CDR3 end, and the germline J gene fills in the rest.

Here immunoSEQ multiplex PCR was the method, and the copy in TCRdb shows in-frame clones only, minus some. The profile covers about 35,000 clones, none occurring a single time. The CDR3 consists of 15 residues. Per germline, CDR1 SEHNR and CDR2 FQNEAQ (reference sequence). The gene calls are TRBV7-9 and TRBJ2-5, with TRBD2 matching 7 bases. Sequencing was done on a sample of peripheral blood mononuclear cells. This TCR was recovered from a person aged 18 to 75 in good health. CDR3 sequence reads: CASSLRLAKTDTQYF. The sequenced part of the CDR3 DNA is TGTGCCAGCAGCCTCCGACTAGCTAAAACAGATACC.